This T cell receptor beta chain was observed in a study of PD-1 blockade in classical Hodgkin lymphoma. General study points: CD4+ TCR diversity, unlike CD8+, rose significantly by C4D1. Baseline TCR diversity was reportedly lower in newly diagnosed patients than in healthy donors. It was reported as lower still in relapsed/refractory patients.

Some clones are missing from TCRdb's copy, which holds only in-frame ones; the method was immunoSEQ multiplex PCR. The sample contains roughly 100,000 clones, around nine tenths of which appear only once. Remarks on this clone: Its antigen is undetermined.

This sample's time point: cycle 4 day 1 (C4D1), after five to seven weeks of nivolumab. Every patient experienced relapse after autologous stem cell transplantation, and brentuximab vedotin exposure varied. Complete response, partial response or progressive disease made up the best responses. This CDR3 is built from 15 residues. V lost 4 bases and J lost 4; bases outside the gene matches: 7. In germline, CDR1 is SGHNT, CDR2 YYREEE (reference sequence). This clonotype originated in a human donor with classical Hodgkin lymphoma. Here the sequenced sample was peripheral blood mononuclear cells (PBMCs), taken before the fourth cycle of nivolumab. This chain links TRBV5-4 with TRBJ1-3, with 8 bases identical to TRBD1. CDR3 sequence (DNA): TGTGCCAGCAGCCAGACAGGGGCCCGAGGAAACACCATATATTTT. Residues: CASSQTGARGNTIYF.